Listed below are T cell receptor beta chains from one sample, sequenced in a study of blood T cell repertoires in COVID-19. Clones were sequenced by immunoSEQ multiplex PCR, and TCRdb holds only the in-frame ones, with some missing. Seen here are 95,000 to 150,000 clones, approximately 87% observed once, and the top ten hold 6% to 8.5%. Sequenced: peripheral blood. The receptors originated from a man in his forties or fifties with acute or convalescent COVID-19. CDR3s include the opening cysteine and the closing phenylalanine or tryptophan. A D gene is named only where the DNA matches it firmly. Expanded clones are given a class, and other clones once, few, many or no size at all.

abundance: -
v_gene: TRBV12-3/TRBV12-4
d_gene: TRBD2
j_gene: TRBJ2-7
CDR3aa: CASRTGTSYEQYF
CDR3nt: TGTGCCAGCAGGACCGGGACTAGCTACGAGCAGTACTTC

abundance: -
v_gene: TRBV6-4
d_gene: -
j_gene: TRBJ2-7
CDR3aa: CASSESETYEQYF
CDR3nt: TGTGCCAGCAGTGAGAGTGAGACCTACGAGCAGTACTTC

abundance: -
v_gene: TRBV5-1
d_gene: TRBD1
j_gene: TRBJ1-1
CDR3aa: CASSLGDSGTEAFF
CDR3nt: TGCGCCAGCAGCTTGGGGGACAGTGGGACTGAAGCTTTCTTT

abundance: once
v_gene: TRBV13
d_gene: -
j_gene: TRBJ1-6
CDR3aa: CASSLGRGIGRSPLHF
CDR3nt: TGTGCCAGCAGCTTAGGCCGGGGGATTGGAAGATCACCCCTCCACTTT

abundance: -
v_gene: TRBV6-5
d_gene: -
j_gene: TRBJ1-1
CDR3aa: CASIPTDVAGQEAFF
CDR3nt: TGTGCCAGCATCCCTACCGACGTGGCAGGGCAAGAAGCTTTCTTT

abundance: -
v_gene: TRBV7-2
d_gene: TRBD1
j_gene: TRBJ1-4
CDR3aa: CASSLSRGPGEKLFF
CDR3nt: TGTGCCAGCAGCTTAAGTAGGGGGCCCGGTGAAAAACTGTTTTTT

abundance: -
v_gene: TRBV30
d_gene: TRBD1
j_gene: TRBJ2-5
CDR3aa: CAWSLTRTGWGEETQYF
CDR3nt: TGTGCCTGGAGTCTGACGAGGACAGGGTGGGGGGAGGAGACCCAGTACTTC

abundance: -
v_gene: TRBV15
d_gene: -
j_gene: TRBJ2-1
CDR3aa: CATSRDWRVNYNEQFF
CDR3nt: TGTGCCACCAGCAGAGATTGGCGGGTGAACTACAATGAGCAGTTCTTC

abundance: -
v_gene: TRBV2
d_gene: TRBD1
j_gene: TRBJ1-5
CDR3aa: CASSDPREQGHQPQHF
CDR3nt: TGTGCCAGCAGTGACCCAAGGGAACAGGGGCATCAGCCCCAGCATTTT

abundance: -
v_gene: TRBV11-3
d_gene: TRBD2
j_gene: TRBJ2-5
CDR3aa: CASSPTSGRAWETQYF
CDR3nt: TGTGCCAGCAGCCCGACTAGCGGGAGGGCCTGGGAGACCCAGTACTTC

abundance: once
v_gene: TRBV7-6
d_gene: -
j_gene: TRBJ1-5
CDR3aa: CASSLAQGSNQPQHF
CDR3nt: TGTGCCAGCAGCTTAGCCCAGGGGAGCAATCAGCCCCAGCATTTT

abundance: -
v_gene: TRBV21-1
d_gene: -
j_gene: TRBJ1-1
CDR3aa: CASSKTGRSTEAFF
CDR3nt: TGTGCCAGCAGCAAGACAGGGCGGAGCACTGAAGCTTTCTTT

abundance: -
v_gene: TRBV11-2
d_gene: TRBD1
j_gene: TRBJ2-2
CDR3aa: CASSLQGMELFF
CDR3nt: TGTGCCAGCAGCCTACAGGGGATGGAGCTGTTTTTT

abundance: -
v_gene: TRBV6-5
d_gene: -
j_gene: TRBJ1-2
CDR3aa: CATVIGQSGSYTF
CDR3nt: TGTGCCACCGTGATAGGACAGAGTGGAAGCTACACCTTC

abundance: -
v_gene: TRBV7-9
d_gene: -
j_gene: TRBJ1-1
CDR3aa: CASSLAGGVEAFF
CDR3nt: TGTGCCAGCAGCTTAGCAGGGGGGGTTGAAGCTTTCTTT

abundance: -
v_gene: TRBV9
d_gene: -
j_gene: TRBJ1-1
CDR3aa: CASSGREGTEAFF
CDR3nt: TGTGCCAGCAGCGGCAGGGAAGGCACTGAAGCTTTCTTT

abundance: -
v_gene: TRBV24-1
d_gene: TRBD1
j_gene: TRBJ1-1
CDR3aa: CATRAGQGRAFF
CDR3nt: TGTGCCACCAGGGCGGGACAGGGGAGAGCTTTCTTT

abundance: -
v_gene: TRBV2
d_gene: -
j_gene: TRBJ2-1
CDR3aa: CASSPPNGSSYNEQFF
CDR3nt: TGTGCCAGCAGTCCCCCAAACGGGAGCTCCTACAATGAGCAGTTCTTC

abundance: -
v_gene: TRBV5-6
d_gene: -
j_gene: TRBJ2-2
CDR3aa: CASSSTGELFF
CDR3nt: TGTGCCAGCAGCTCGACCGGGGAGCTGTTTTTT

abundance: -
v_gene: TRBV2
d_gene: TRBD2
j_gene: TRBJ2-1
CDR3aa: CASSGLAGLGEQFF
CDR3nt: TGTGCCAGCAGTGGTCTAGCGGGGTTGGGTGAGCAGTTCTTC

abundance: -
v_gene: TRBV11-2
d_gene: TRBD1
j_gene: TRBJ1-2
CDR3aa: CASSVGQGYGYTF
CDR3nt: TGTGCCAGCAGCGTAGGACAGGGGTATGGCTACACCTTC

abundance: -
v_gene: TRBV4-3
d_gene: -
j_gene: TRBJ2-2
CDR3aa: CASSQGRNTGELFF
CDR3nt: TGCGCCAGCAGCCAAGGCAGGAACACCGGGGAGCTGTTTTTT

abundance: -
v_gene: TRBV5-6
d_gene: TRBD1
j_gene: TRBJ1-3
CDR3aa: CASSSDRAAGNTIYF
CDR3nt: TGTGCCAGCAGTTCGGACAGGGCGGCTGGAAACACCATATATTTT

abundance: -
v_gene: TRBV5-1
d_gene: TRBD2
j_gene: TRBJ2-5
CDR3aa: CASSLVGASGSRGQETQYF
CDR3nt: TGCGCCAGCAGCTTGGTGGGGGCTAGCGGGAGTAGAGGGCAAGAGACCCAGTACTTC

abundance: -
v_gene: TRBV7-2
d_gene: -
j_gene: TRBJ2-4
CDR3aa: CASSRPDRAKNIQYF
CDR3nt: TGTGCCAGCAGCCGTCCTGACAGGGCCAAAAACATTCAGTACTTC

abundance: -
v_gene: TRBV19
d_gene: -
j_gene: TRBJ2-7
CDR3aa: CASSTQASYEQYF
CDR3nt: TGTGCCAGTAGTACGCAGGCCTCCTACGAGCAGTACTTC

abundance: few
v_gene: TRBV24-1
d_gene: -
j_gene: TRBJ2-7
CDR3aa: CATSDSGQSYEQYF
CDR3nt: TGTGCCACCAGTGATTCAGGACAGTCCTACGAGCAGTACTTC

abundance: -
v_gene: TRBV5-5
d_gene: TRBD1
j_gene: TRBJ1-1
CDR3aa: CASSLVGTGGTEAFF
CDR3nt: TGTGCCAGCAGCTTGGTTGGGACAGGGGGCACTGAAGCTTTCTTT

abundance: -
v_gene: TRBV15
d_gene: -
j_gene: TRBJ2-7
CDR3aa: CATSRGITGTGEQYF
CDR3nt: TGTGCCACCAGCAGAGGGATCACAGGGACGGGCGAGCAGTACTTC

abundance: -
v_gene: TRBV7-8
d_gene: -
j_gene: TRBJ1-1
CDR3aa: CASSRANGGAFF
CDR3nt: TGTGCCAGCAGCCGAGCGAACGGAGGAGCTTTCTTT

abundance: -
v_gene: TRBV11-2
d_gene: -
j_gene: TRBJ1-2
CDR3aa: CASSYNNYGYTF
CDR3nt: TGTGCCAGCAGCTACAATAACTATGGCTACACCTTC

abundance: -
v_gene: TRBV7-7
d_gene: TRBD2
j_gene: TRBJ2-2
CDR3aa: CASRSTSGTGELFF
CDR3nt: TGTGCCAGCAGATCGACTAGCGGGACCGGGGAGCTGTTTTTT

abundance: -
v_gene: TRBV18
d_gene: -
j_gene: TRBJ2-1
CDR3aa: CASSPPEGRKQFF
CDR3nt: TGTGCCAGCTCACCACCGGAGGGAAGGAAGCAGTTCTTC

abundance: -
v_gene: TRBV6-1
d_gene: -
j_gene: TRBJ1-6
CDR3aa: CASSERDRDFGSPLHF
CDR3nt: TGTGCCAGCAGTGAAAGGGATCGGGACTTTGGCTCACCCCTCCACTTT

abundance: -
v_gene: TRBV19
d_gene: TRBD1
j_gene: TRBJ1-5
CDR3aa: CATATGAYQPQHF
CDR3nt: TGTGCCACCGCCACAGGGGCTTATCAGCCCCAGCATTTT

abundance: once
v_gene: TRBV11-2
d_gene: TRBD1
j_gene: TRBJ2-7
CDR3aa: CASSPRDSPNYEQYF
CDR3nt: TGTGCCAGCAGCCCGAGGGACAGCCCCAACTACGAGCAGTACTTC

abundance: -
v_gene: TRBV2
d_gene: TRBD1
j_gene: TRBJ1-1
CDR3aa: CASSEPSPGTGGGAEAFF
CDR3nt: TGTGCCAGCAGTGAACCAAGTCCCGGGACAGGGGGCGGAGCTGAAGCTTTCTTT

abundance: once
v_gene: TRBV5-5
d_gene: -
j_gene: TRBJ1-1
CDR3aa: CASRSRQATQPNTEAFF
CDR3nt: TGTGCCAGCAGATCGCGACAGGCCACCCAACCGAACACTGAAGCTTTCTTT

abundance: -
v_gene: TRBV7-9
d_gene: TRBD2
j_gene: TRBJ2-3
CDR3aa: CASSLFAGGIDTQYF
CDR3nt: TGTGCCAGCAGCTTATTTGCGGGGGGCATAGATACGCAGTATTTT

abundance: -
v_gene: TRBV29-1
d_gene: TRBD1
j_gene: TRBJ2-5
CDR3aa: CSVGPGTGRETQYF
CDR3nt: TGCAGCGTTGGCCCCGGGACAGGGCGAGAGACCCAGTACTTC

abundance: -
v_gene: TRBV27
d_gene: TRBD1
j_gene: TRBJ2-7
CDR3aa: CASSLSGQGPEQYF
CDR3nt: TGTGCCAGCAGTTTATCCGGACAGGGTCCCGAGCAGTACTTC

abundance: -
v_gene: TRBV18
d_gene: -
j_gene: TRBJ1-6
CDR3aa: CASSPPTGTSPLHF
CDR3nt: TGTGCCAGCTCACCACCAACAGGGACTTCACCCCTCCACTTT

abundance: few
v_gene: TRBV6-6
d_gene: -
j_gene: TRBJ2-2
CDR3aa: CASSHNTGELFF
CDR3nt: TGTGCCAGCAGCCATAACACCGGGGAGCTGTTTTTT